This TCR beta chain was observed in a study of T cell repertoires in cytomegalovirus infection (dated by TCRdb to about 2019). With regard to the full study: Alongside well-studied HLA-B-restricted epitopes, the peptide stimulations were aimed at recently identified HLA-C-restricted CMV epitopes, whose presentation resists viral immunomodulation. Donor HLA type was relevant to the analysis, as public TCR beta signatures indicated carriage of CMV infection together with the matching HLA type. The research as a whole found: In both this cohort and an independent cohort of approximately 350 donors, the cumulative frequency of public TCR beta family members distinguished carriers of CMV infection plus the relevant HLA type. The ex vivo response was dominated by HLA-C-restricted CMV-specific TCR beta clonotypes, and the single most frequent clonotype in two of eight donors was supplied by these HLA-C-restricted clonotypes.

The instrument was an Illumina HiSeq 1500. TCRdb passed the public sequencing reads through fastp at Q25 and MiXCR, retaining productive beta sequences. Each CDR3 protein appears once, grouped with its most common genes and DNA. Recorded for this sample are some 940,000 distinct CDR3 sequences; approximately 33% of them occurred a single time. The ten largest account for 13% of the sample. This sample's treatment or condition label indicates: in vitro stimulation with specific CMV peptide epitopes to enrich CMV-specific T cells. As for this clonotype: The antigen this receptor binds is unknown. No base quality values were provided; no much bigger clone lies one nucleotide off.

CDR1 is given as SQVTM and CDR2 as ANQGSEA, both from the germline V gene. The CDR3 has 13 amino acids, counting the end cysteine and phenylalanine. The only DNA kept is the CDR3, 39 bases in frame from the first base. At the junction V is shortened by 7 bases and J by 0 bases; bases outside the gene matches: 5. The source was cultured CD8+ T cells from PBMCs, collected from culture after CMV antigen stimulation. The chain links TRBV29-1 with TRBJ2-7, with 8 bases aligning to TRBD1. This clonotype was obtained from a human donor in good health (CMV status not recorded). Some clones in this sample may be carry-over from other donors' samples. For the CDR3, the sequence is CSAGQASSYEQYF. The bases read TGCAGCGCGGGACAGGCGAGCTCCTACGAGCAGTACTTC.